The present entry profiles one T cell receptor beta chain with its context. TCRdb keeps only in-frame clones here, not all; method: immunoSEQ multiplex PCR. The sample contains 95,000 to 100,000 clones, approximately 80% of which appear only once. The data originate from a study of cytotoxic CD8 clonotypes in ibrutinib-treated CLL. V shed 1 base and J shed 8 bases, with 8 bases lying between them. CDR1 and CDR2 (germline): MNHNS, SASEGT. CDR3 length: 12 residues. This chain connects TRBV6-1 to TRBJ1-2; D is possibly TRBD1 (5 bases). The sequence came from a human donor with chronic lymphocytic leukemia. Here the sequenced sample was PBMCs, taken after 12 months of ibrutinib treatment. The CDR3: CASSEGGVGYTF. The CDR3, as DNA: TGTGCCAGCAGTGAAGGGGGGGTCGGCTACACCTTC.